Each of the 15 T cell receptor beta chains below was sequenced from the same sample in a study of blood T cell repertoires in COVID-19. Clones were sequenced by immunoSEQ multiplex PCR, and TCRdb holds only the in-frame ones, with some missing. The data hold around 80,000 clones, with around 86% observed a single time. The sequenced sample consisted of peripheral blood. These receptors came from a human donor in a cohort sampled during active COVID-19.

In its sample, this clone was seen a few times. The J gene is TRBJ2-1, the V gene TRBV27, with 8 bases identical to TRBD1. The CDR3 loop spans 14 amino acids. V shed 1 base, J shed 14 bases, and the junction held 10 bases outside the gene matches. The germline CDR1 and CDR2 sequences are MNHEY and SMNVEV (reference sequence). The DNA of the CDR3 is TGTGCCAGCAGTTTATTCAGGGGGCTTCACCCTAAGTTCTTC. It codes for CASSLFRGLHPKFF.

V gene TRBV3-1 (or the pseudogene TRBV3-2) combines with J gene TRBJ1-1, with 8 bases aligning to TRBD1. This CDR3 is built from 13 residues. The junction had 5 bases not matched to a gene; V was cut back by 7 bases and J by 4 bases. CDR1 LGHDT and CDR2 YNNKEL come from the germline V gene (reference sequence). CDR3 DNA sequence: TGTGCCAGCAATACCCAGGGGGCCACTGAAGCTTTCTTT. Translating it yields CASNTQGATEAFF.

This chain connects TRBV18 to TRBJ1-3; D is possibly TRBD1 (6 bases). V was cut by 2 bases and J by 3 bases, with 17 bases left in between. Germline-derived CDR1 and CDR2 are KGHSH and LQKENI. The CDR3 contains 17 residues. CDR3 sequence reads: CASSPRSGQRYGNTIYF. The CDR3 DNA reads as TGTGCCAGCTCACCAAGGTCGGGACAACGCTATGGAAACACCATATATTTT.

The V call is TRBV7-2, the J call TRBJ2-7, with D maybe TRBD2 (5 bases). CDR1 and CDR2 (germline): SGHTA, FQGNSA. V lost 2 bases, J lost 7 bases, and 6 bases lay in between. The CDR3 runs to 11 residues. CDR3 bases: TGTGCCAGCAGCTTAAGAGGGGAGCAGTACTTC. This gives the protein CASSLRGEQYF.

This chain uses TRBV3-1 (or the pseudogene TRBV3-2) with TRBJ1-1, with D possibly being TRBD1 (5 bases). This CDR3 spans 14 amino acids. CDR1 is LGHDT, CDR2 YNNKEL, per germline (reference sequence). The V and J ends lost 4 bases and 1 base respectively, with 10 bases between them. The CDR3 spells CASSLSGGNTEAFF. The CDR3 DNA follows: TGTGCCAGCAGCCTCTCGGGGGGGAACACTGAAGCTTTCTTT.

The CDR3 DNA sequence: TGTGCCAGCTCACCAGGGGGCCCGAGGGAGCAGTTCTTC. This encodes CASSPGGPREQFF. This rearrangement joins TRBV18 to TRBJ2-1; the D gene is possibly TRBD1 (6 bases). The CDR3 covers 13 residues. From germline, CDR1 is KGHSH and CDR2 LQKENI. V lost 2 bases and J 10 bases, leaving 12 bases between the germline ends. The full variable domain, with the rest looked up from reference TRBV18 and TRBJ2-1, is NAGVMQNPRHLVRRRGQEARLRCSPMKGHSHVYWYRQLPEEGLKFMVYLQKENIIDESGMPKERFSAEFPKEGPSILRIQQVVRGDSAAYFCASSPGGPREQFFGPGTRLTVL.

The rearrangement uses TRBV6-1 and TRBJ1-5, with D possibly being TRBD1 (5 bases). The germline CDR1 and CDR2 sequences are MNHNS and SASEGT. CDR3 length equals 17 residues. Deletions cut 0 bases from V and 0 bases from J, with 12 bases between. The CDR3 DNA reads as TGTGCCAGCAGTGAAGCTCCAGGGCTGTATAGCAATCAGCCCCAGCATTTT. Translation gives CASSEAPGLYSNQPQHF.

The chain combines TRBV18 with TRBJ1-1; D not certain. CDR3 length: 15 amino acids. The germline gives CDR1 KGHSH, CDR2 LQKENI. V lost 3 bases, J lost 2 bases, and 13 bases lay in between. The DNA for the CDR3 is TGTGCCAGCTCACCCCCCCAGGCCCTTAACACTGAAGCTTTCTTT. Protein sequence: CASSPPQALNTEAFF.

The chain couples TRBV12-2 to TRBJ1-2; the tabulated D call, TRBD1, remains unverified against the DNA. TRBV12-2 is a listed pseudogene. The CDR3 sequence is 16 residues long. The CDR3 region is CASRLDFRGDRYGYTF. The CDR3 coding sequence is TGTGCAAGTCGCTTAGATTTCAGGGGGGATAGATATGGCTACACCTTC.

The chain links TRBV6-1 to TRBJ2-5; 7 nucleotides align to TRBD1. From germline, CDR1 is MNHNS and CDR2 SASEGT. V trimming: 2 bases; J trimming: 4 bases; junction bases outside the gene matches: 4. CDR3 size: 14 residues. The CDR3, as DNA: TGTGCCAGCAGTGAACGACAGGGTCGAGAGACCCAGTACTTC. Residues: CASSERQGRETQYF.

The genes are TRBV20-1 and TRBJ2-7; D ambiguous. CDR3 size: 11 residues. V was shortened by 3 bases and J by 1 base, with 4 bases between the two germline ends. Looked up from germline, CDR1 is DFQATT and CDR2 is SNEGSKA (reference sequence). CDR3 sequence reads: CSASESYEQYF. The CDR3 coding sequence is TGCAGTGCTAGCGAGTCCTACGAGCAGTACTTC.

This chain uses TRBV7-8 with TRBJ2-7; TRBD2 agrees at 11 bases. Germline V CDR1 and CDR2: SGHVS, FQNEAQ. The trim removed 1 base at V and 5 bases at J, leaving 16 bases unmatched. The CDR3 has 19 residues. The CDR3 spells CASSLDRRLAGSHVDEQYF. In nucleotides, the CDR3 is TGTGCCAGCAGCTTAGACAGAAGACTAGCGGGGTCCCATGTCGACGAGCAGTACTTC. Looking up the rest from reference TRBV7-8 and TRBJ2-7 gives the full variable domain: GAGVSQSPRYKVAKRGQDVALRCDPISGHVSLFWYQQALGQGPEFLTYFQNEAQLDKSGLPSDRFFAERPEGSVSTLKIQRTQQEDSAVYLCASSLDRRLAGSHVDEQYFGPGTRLTVT.

The chain employs TRBV12-3 or TRBV12-4 and TRBJ2-1, with D uncertain. Trimming took off 6 bases at V and 8 bases at J, with 8 bases between the two ends. The CDR3 length is 11 residues. CDR3 amino acids: CASSSDYEQFF. The CDR3 coding sequence is TGTGCCAGCAGCTCAGACTATGAGCAGTTCTTC.

This clone was counted only a few times. This rearrangement joins TRBV3-1 (or the pseudogene TRBV3-2) to TRBJ2-1, with D maybe TRBD2 (7 bases). V lost 0 bases and J 7 bases, leaving 13 bases between the germline ends. The germline gives CDR1 LGHDT, CDR2 YNNKEL (reference sequence). The CDR3 loop spans 15 amino acids. CDR3 sequence (DNA): TGTGCCAGCAGCCAAGACCGGGGGGCCAGGAATGAGCAGTTCTTC. Translating it yields CASSQDRGARNEQFF.

The chain carries TRBV6-5 and TRBJ2-5; 7 bases fit TRBD1. CDR1 and CDR2 (germline): MNHEY, SVGAGI. Germline trimming cut 4 bases from V and 1 base from J; bases unmatched to any gene: 3. CDR3 length: 14 amino acids. Written as DNA, the CDR3 is TGTGCCAGCAGTTTGACAGGGTTCCAAGAGACCCAGTACTTC. Its protein product is CASSLTGFQETQYF.